The TCR beta chain described here comes from a study of blood T cell repertoires in COVID-19. Study in general: Sources were T cells, B-cell-depleted T cells, or PBMCs; the material itself was cDNA or gDNA.

Per the authors' pipeline: How many nucleated cells were present was estimated from reference gene primer amplification. Profiled with immunoSEQ multiplex PCR; TCRdb holds only in-frame clones, not every one. V and J calls plus clone size are reproduced from that table; the DNA served to infer D and trimming. This sample has hundreds of thousands of clones, with 84% found just once. Researchers sorted participants into cohorts using their self-reported clinical history. The ends were cut back, 1 base at V and 4 bases at J, with 7 bases in the middle. CDR1 is MGHDK, CDR2 SYGVNS, per germline. This CDR3 region has 13 residues.

The sequence was collected from a middle-aged woman who had recovered from COVID-19. The chain uses TRBV25-1 and TRBJ1-1, with D unclear. Sample: PBMCs or T cells enriched from blood (not recorded which). CDR3 region: CASSESGSTEAFF. CDR3 nucleotide sequence: TGTGCCAGCAGTGAATCCGGGAGCACTGAAGCTTTCTTT.